The rows below give T cell receptor beta chains drawn from one sample of a study of early T cells in non-severe SARS-CoV-2 infection. TCRdb re-called the 5' RACE reads through MiXCR, storing one row per CDR3 protein. The profile shows more than 35,000 distinct CDR3 sequences, about 9.9% of them singletons. Sequencing was done on a sample of whole blood. These receptors came from an adult who was a healthcare worker with PCR-confirmed SARS-CoV-2 infection or an uninfected control (not recorded which). The CDR3 runs from the conserved cysteine through the conserved F or W. The D gene is left open where the match is weak. Clone size is stated in some rows and not others, as once, few, many or a class when expanded.

D	J	V	size	CDR3	DNA
.	TRBJ2-1	TRBV19	few	CASSIPGQGPYNEQFF	TGTGCCAGTAGTATACCAGGACAAGGGCCCTACAATGAGCAGTTCTTC
TRBD2	TRBJ2-1	TRBV7-2	many	CASSPSSGEGYNEQFF	TGTGCCAGCAGCCCGAGTAGCGGGGAAGGGTACAATGAGCAGTTCTTC
TRBD1	TRBJ1-6	TRBV20-1	many	CSAGDRGNSPLHF	TGCAGTGCTGGTGACAGGGGGAATTCACCCCTCCACTTT
.	TRBJ2-7	TRBV28	many	CASSTHPSEQYF	TGTGCCAGCAGTACCCATCCTAGCGAGCAGTACTTC
.	TRBJ1-4	TRBV28	many	CASIQASTNEKLFF	TGTGCCAGCATCCAGGCCTCAACTAATGAAAAACTGTTTTTT
.	TRBJ2-7	TRBV12-3/TRBV12-4	.	CASTVDGGEQYF	TGTGCCAGCACCGTCGATGGAGGCGAGCAGTACTTC
.	TRBJ1-4	TRBV27	many	CASREGWANEKLFF	TGTGCCAGCAGGGAGGGATGGGCTAATGAAAAACTGTTTTTT
.	TRBJ1-5	TRBV19	many	CATARPGRSTGQPQHF	TGTGCCACCGCAAGGCCGGGACGGAGCACTGGTCAGCCCCAGCATTTT
.	TRBJ2-7	TRBV27	many	CASSSLPLPAYEQYF	TGTGCCAGCAGTTCCCTCCCGCTTCCGGCCTACGAGCAGTACTTC
.	TRBJ2-7	TRBV5-6	.	CASTQKVSYEQYF	TGTGCCAGCACACAGAAGGTCTCCTACGAGCAGTACTTC
TRBD1	TRBJ1-5	TRBV5-8	.	CASSILFRTGGYQPQHF	TGTGCCAGCAGCATCCTTTTTCGGACAGGGGGATATCAGCCCCAGCATTTT
.	TRBJ1-5	TRBV19	.	CASTSGRRNQPQHF	.
.	TRBJ2-1	TRBV28	.	CASSPLGATPNNEQFF	TGTGCCAGCAGTCCTCTTGGGGCCACCCCGAACAATGAGCAGTTCTTC
TRBD1	TRBJ2-7	TRBV30	few	CAWSVLNRGEQYF	TGTGCCTGGAGTGTCCTAAACAGGGGGGAGCAGTACTTC
TRBD1	TRBJ2-5	TRBV20-1	few	CSAYTGTGGRETQYF	TGCAGTGCATATACCGGGACAGGGGGCCGAGAGACCCAGTACTTC
TRBD1	TRBJ2-1	TRBV24-1	.	CATSPLDRVSGQFF	TGTGCCACCTCTCCCCTGGACAGGGTATCAGGGCAGTTCTTC
TRBD1	TRBJ1-1	TRBV28	.	CASTLQGATEAFF	TGTGCCAGCACCCTACAGGGGGCCACTGAAGCTTTCTTT
.	TRBJ2-3	TRBV7-2	many	CASSLESSWADTQYF	TGTGCCAGCAGCTTAGAATCTTCTTGGGCAGATACGCAGTATTTT
TRBD2	TRBJ2-7	TRBV2	few	CASWSGSTPYEQYF	TGTGCCAGCTGGAGCGGGAGTACGCCCTACGAGCAGTACTTC
TRBD2	TRBJ2-7	TRBV18	many	CASSPLGGLATYEQYF	TGTGCCAGCTCACCATTAGGGGGACTAGCAACATACGAGCAGTACTTC
.	TRBJ2-1	TRBV4-3	many	CASSQLGSPLGNEQFF	TGCGCCAGCAGCCAGTTGGGGTCCCCTCTGGGCAATGAGCAGTTCTTC
.	TRBJ2-7	TRBV7-2	many	CATRRGEAYEQYF	TGTGCCACCCGACGGGGAGAGGCCTACGAGCAGTACTTC
TRBD2	TRBJ2-1	TRBV15	few	CATRLAGSNEQFF	TGTGCCACCAGGTTAGCGGGTTCCAATGAGCAGTTCTTC
TRBD1	TRBJ1-1	TRBV29-1	many	CSVEPTPGQGTDTEAFF	TGCAGCGTTGAACCAACGCCCGGACAGGGTACGGACACTGAAGCTTTCTTT
.	TRBJ1-1	TRBV28	.	CASSSTSRKAFF	TGTGCCAGCAGTTCCACCTCTCGGAAAGCTTTCTTT
.	TRBJ2-1	TRBV3-1	.	CASSQRQRLYNEQFF	TGTGCCAGCAGCCAAAGACAGCGTCTCTACAATGAGCAGTTCTTC
TRBD1	TRBJ1-6	TRBV27	.	CASRKPGTGALNSPLHF	TGTGCCAGCAGGAAACCCGGGACAGGGGCGCTAAATTCACCCCTCCACTTT
.	TRBJ2-1	TRBV9	.	CASSPGFEQFF	TGTGCCAGCTCCCCGGGGTTTGAGCAGTTCTTC
.	TRBJ2-2	TRBV2	many	CASNEQGNTGELFF	TGTGCCAGCAATGAACAGGGGAACACCGGGGAGCTGTTTTTT
.	TRBJ2-2	TRBV7-6	many	CASSLGTGELFF	TGTGCCAGCAGCTTAGGTACCGGGGAGCTGTTTTTT
.	TRBJ2-5	TRBV7-9	many	CASSGRGGQETQYF	TGTGCCAGCAGTGGCAGGGGAGGACAAGAGACCCAGTACTTC
TRBD1	TRBJ2-7	TRBV6-5	.	CASSPQGDSSYEQYF	TGTGCCAGCAGTCCCCAGGGGGACAGTTCCTACGAGCAGTACTTC
.	TRBJ2-3	TRBV5-1	many	CASSLDGQRYTDTQYF	TGCGCCAGCAGCTTGGACGGCCAGCGGTACACAGATACGCAGTATTTT
.	TRBJ2-4	TRBV13	.	CASSPRQLAKNIQYF	TGTGCCAGCAGCCCTCGACAGCTAGCCAAAAACATTCAGTACTTC
TRBD2	TRBJ2-1	TRBV4-3	many	CASSQGLAGDYNEQFF	TGCGCCAGCAGCCAAGGACTAGCGGGAGACTACAATGAGCAGTTCTTC
.	TRBJ2-2	TRBV19	many	CASSISGVNTGELFF	TGTGCCAGTAGTATTTCAGGGGTTAACACCGGGGAGCTGTTTTTT
TRBD2	TRBJ2-7	TRBV14	.	CASSQTGTIHSYEQYF	TGTGCCAGCAGCCAAACGGGGACTATTCATTCCTACGAGCAGTACTTC
.	TRBJ1-1	TRBV27	.	CASTPGGARVNTEAFF	TGTGCCAGCACGCCCGGGGGAGCGAGAGTGAACACTGAAGCTTTCTTT
TRBD1	TRBJ1-6	TRBV14	.	CASSPPGQGRNSPLHF	TGTGCCAGCAGCCCCCCTGGACAGGGCAGGAACTCACCCCTCCACTTT
.	TRBJ1-3	TRBV7-9	.	CASSLTSGLADGNTIYF	TGTGCCAGCAGCTTAACGTCCGGCTTGGCCGATGGAAACACCATATATTTT
.	TRBJ1-2	TRBV19	many	CASTPEGRHYGYTF	TGTGCCAGTACCCCAGAGGGCAGACACTATGGCTACACCTTC
.	TRBJ2-7	TRBV19	many	CASRGDNSYEQYF	TGTGCCAGTAGAGGGGACAACTCCTACGAGCAGTACTTC
.	TRBJ1-2	TRBV9	many	CASFSGNYGYTF	TGTGCCAGCTTCAGTGGGAACTATGGCTACACCTTC
.	TRBJ1-2	TRBV5-1	many	CASSLGLNGYYGYTF	TGCGCCAGCAGCTTGGGGCTGAACGGGTACTATGGCTACACCTTC
TRBD2	TRBJ2-7	TRBV14	.	CASSQGGGLNYEQYF	TGTGCCAGCAGCCAAGGCGGGGGGCTAAACTACGAGCAGTACTTC
.	TRBJ2-1	TRBV9	many	CASSASSEQFF	TGTGCCAGCAGCGCTAGCAGTGAGCAGTTCTTC
TRBD2	TRBJ2-3	TRBV12-3/TRBV12-4	many	CASSFRPSGAHTQYF	TGTGCCAGCAGTTTTAGGCCTAGCGGGGCCCATACGCAGTATTTT
TRBD1	TRBJ2-7	TRBV4-3	few	CASSQKLRTGVKSYEQYF	TGCGCCAGCAGCCAAAAACTACGGACAGGGGTAAAGTCCTACGAGCAGTACTTC
.	TRBJ1-6	TRBV18	many	CASSPLRAPGRDSPLHF	TGTGCCAGCTCACCCCTAAGAGCCCCAGGGAGAGATTCACCCCTCCACTTT
.	TRBJ2-7	TRBV4-1	few	CASSQQDEQYF	TGCGCCAGCAGCCAACAGGACGAGCAGTACTTC
.	TRBJ2-1	TRBV20-1	few	CSAPPRGGSNEQFF	TGCAGTGCTCCGCCGAGGGGGGGAAGCAATGAGCAGTTCTTC
.	TRBJ2-7	TRBV29-1	few	CSVGGFGYEQYF	TGCAGCGTTGGGGGATTTGGGTACGAGCAGTACTTC
.	TRBJ2-1	TRBV27	few	CASSSGGVYNEQFF	TGTGCCAGCAGTTCCGGGGGCGTCTACAATGAGCAGTTCTTC
.	TRBJ1-1	TRBV29-1	few	CSVADSEAFF	TGCAGCGTCGCCGATTCTGAAGCTTTCTTT
TRBD2	TRBJ2-7	TRBV20-1	few	CSATTSGAAYEQYF	TGCAGTGCCACCACTAGCGGGGCGGCCTACGAGCAGTACTTC
TRBD2	TRBJ2-7	TRBV29-1	few	CSAGVTSGSYEQYF	TGCAGCGCTGGGGTGACTAGCGGGAGCTACGAGCAGTACTTC
.	TRBJ2-5	TRBV7-2	many	CASSSGSRGLETQYF	TGTGCCAGCAGCTCCGGGAGTAGGGGTTTGGAGACCCAGTACTTC
TRBD2	TRBJ2-7	TRBV20-1	.	CSARGSGSSYEQYF	TGCAGTGCTAGGGGTAGCGGGAGTAGTTACGAGCAGTACTTC
.	TRBJ2-7	TRBV20-1	many	CSARPKILAYPYEQYF	TGCAGTGCTAGACCTAAAATTCTAGCGTATCCCTACGAGCAGTACTTC